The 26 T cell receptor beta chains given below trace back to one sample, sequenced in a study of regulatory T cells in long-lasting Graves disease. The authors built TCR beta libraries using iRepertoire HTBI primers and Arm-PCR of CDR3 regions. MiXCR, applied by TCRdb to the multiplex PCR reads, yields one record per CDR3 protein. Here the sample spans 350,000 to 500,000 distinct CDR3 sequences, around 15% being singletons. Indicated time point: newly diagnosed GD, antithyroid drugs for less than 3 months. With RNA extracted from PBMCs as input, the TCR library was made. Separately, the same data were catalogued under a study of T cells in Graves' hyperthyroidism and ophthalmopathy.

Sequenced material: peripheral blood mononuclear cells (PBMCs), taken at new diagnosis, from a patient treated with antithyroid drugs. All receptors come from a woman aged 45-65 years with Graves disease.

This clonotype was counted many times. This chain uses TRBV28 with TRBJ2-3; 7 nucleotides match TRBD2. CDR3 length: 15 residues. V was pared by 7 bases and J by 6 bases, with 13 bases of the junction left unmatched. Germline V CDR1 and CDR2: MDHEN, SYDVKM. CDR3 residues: CASTASGQSWDTQYF. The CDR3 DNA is TGTGCCAGCACGGCTAGCGGACAATCATGGGATACGCAGTATTTT. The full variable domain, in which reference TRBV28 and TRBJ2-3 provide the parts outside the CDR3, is DVKVTQSSRYLVKRTGEKVFLECVQDMDHENMFWYRQDPGLGLRLIYFSYDVKMKEKGDIPEGYSVSREKKERFSLILESASTNQTSMYLCASTASGQSWDTQYFGPGTRLTVL.

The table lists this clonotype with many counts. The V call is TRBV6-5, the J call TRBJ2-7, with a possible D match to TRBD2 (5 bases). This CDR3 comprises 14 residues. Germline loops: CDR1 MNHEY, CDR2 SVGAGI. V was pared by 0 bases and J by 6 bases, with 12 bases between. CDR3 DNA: TGTGCCAGCAGTTACTCGAAGGCTAGCAGCGAGCAGTACTTC. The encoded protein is CASSYSKASSEQYF.

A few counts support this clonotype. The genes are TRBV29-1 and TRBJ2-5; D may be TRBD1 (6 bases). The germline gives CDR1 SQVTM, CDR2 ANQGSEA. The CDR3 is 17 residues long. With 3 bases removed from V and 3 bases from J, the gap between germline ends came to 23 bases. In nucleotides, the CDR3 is TGCAGCGTTGACCCCGACAGGCCCGGACTCGCCAAAGAGACCCAGTACTTC. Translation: CSVDPDRPGLAKETQYF.

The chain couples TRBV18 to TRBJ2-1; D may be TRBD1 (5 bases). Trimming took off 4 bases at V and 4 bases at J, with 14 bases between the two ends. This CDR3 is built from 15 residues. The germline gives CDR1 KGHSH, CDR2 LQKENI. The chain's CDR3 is CASSQQQETYNEQFF. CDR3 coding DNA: TGTGCCAGCTCACAACAACAGGAGACGTACAATGAGCAGTTCTTC. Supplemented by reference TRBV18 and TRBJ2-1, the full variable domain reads NAGVMQNPRHLVRRRGQEARLRCSPMKGHSHVYWYRQLPEEGLKFMVYLQKENIIDESGMPKERFSAEFPKEGPSILRIQQVVRGDSAAYFCASSQQQETYNEQFFGPGTRLTVL.

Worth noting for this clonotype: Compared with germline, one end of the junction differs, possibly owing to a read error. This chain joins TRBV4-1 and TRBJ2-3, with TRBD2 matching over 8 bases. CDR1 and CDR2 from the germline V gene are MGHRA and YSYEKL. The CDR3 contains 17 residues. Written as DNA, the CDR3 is TGCGCCAGCAGTCCACATAGGTTGCGGGAGGACTCAGATGCGCAGTATTTT. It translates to CASSPHRLREDSDAQYF.

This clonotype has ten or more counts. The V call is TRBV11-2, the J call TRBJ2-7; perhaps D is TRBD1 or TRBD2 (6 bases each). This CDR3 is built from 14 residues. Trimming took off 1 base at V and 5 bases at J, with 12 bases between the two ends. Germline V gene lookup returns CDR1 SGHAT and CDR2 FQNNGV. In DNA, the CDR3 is TGTGCCAGCAGCTTAGGTGGGGGGCGCAACGAGCAGTACTTC. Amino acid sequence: CASSLGGGRNEQYF.

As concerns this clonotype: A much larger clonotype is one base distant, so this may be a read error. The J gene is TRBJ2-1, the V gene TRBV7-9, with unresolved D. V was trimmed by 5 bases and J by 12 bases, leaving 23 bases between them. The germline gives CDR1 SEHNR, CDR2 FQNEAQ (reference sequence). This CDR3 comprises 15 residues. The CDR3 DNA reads TGTGCCAGCAGCCAAGGTATATATTCGGCATCGGGGCAGTTCTTC. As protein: CASSQGIYSASGQFF.

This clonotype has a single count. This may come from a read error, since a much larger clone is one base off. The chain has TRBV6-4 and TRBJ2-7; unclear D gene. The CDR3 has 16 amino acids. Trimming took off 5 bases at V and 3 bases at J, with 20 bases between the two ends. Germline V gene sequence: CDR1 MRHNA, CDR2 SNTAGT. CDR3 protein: CASSYNWAHRVYEQYF. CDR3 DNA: TGTGCCAGCAGTTACAATTGGGCACACCGGGTCTACGAGCAGTACTTC.

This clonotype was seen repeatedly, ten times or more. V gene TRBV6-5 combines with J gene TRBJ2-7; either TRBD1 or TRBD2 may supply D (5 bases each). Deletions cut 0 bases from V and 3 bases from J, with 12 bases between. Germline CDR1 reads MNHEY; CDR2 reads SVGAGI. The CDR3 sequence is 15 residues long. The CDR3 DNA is TGTGCCAGCAGTTACTCGACGGGACGGAGCTACGAGCAGTACTTC. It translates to CASSYSTGRSYEQYF.

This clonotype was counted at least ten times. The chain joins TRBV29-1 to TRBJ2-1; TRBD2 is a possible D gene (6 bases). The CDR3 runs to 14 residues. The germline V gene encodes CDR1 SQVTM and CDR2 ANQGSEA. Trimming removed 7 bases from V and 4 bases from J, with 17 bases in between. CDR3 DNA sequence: TGCAGCGCAGGGCCTCCCAGCGGGTACAATGAGCAGTTCTTC. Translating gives CSAGPPSGYNEQFF.

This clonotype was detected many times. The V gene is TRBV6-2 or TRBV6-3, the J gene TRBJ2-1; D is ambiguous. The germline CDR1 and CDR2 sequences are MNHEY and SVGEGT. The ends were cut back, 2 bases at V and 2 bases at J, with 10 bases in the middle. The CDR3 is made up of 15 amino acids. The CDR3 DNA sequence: TGTGCCAGCAGTTACGGAGTTCCCGCCTACAATGAGCAGTTCTTC. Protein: CASSYGVPAYNEQFF.

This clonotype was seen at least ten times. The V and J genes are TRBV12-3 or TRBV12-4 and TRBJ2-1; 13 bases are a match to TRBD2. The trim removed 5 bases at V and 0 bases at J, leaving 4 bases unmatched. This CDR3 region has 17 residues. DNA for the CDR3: TGTGCCAGCAGTACTAGCGGGAGGGCGAGCTCCTACAATGAGCAGTTCTTC. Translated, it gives CASSTSGRASSYNEQFF.

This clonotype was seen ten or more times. CDR3 DNA: TGCAGCAGCGGACCTAGCGTTAATGAGCAGTTCTTC. It codes for CSSGPSVNEQFF. The chain has TRBV29-1 and TRBJ2-1; a possible D gene is TRBD2 (6 bases). Germline CDR1 is SQVTM and CDR2 is ANQGSEA. V shed 8 bases and J shed 7 bases, with 15 bases lying between them. This CDR3 comprises 12 residues.

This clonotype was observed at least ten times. Here the CDR3 DNA reads TGTGCCACCAAGGGACTAGCGGGGGTAGAGCAGTACTTC. This encodes CATKGLAGVEQYF. The chain recombines TRBV2 with TRBJ2-7; 14 nucleotides align to TRBD2. CDR1 SNHLY and CDR2 FYNNEI come from the germline V gene. The J segment lost 7 bases and the V segment lost 10 bases, leaving 6 bases of the junction unmatched. CDR3 length: 13 amino acids.

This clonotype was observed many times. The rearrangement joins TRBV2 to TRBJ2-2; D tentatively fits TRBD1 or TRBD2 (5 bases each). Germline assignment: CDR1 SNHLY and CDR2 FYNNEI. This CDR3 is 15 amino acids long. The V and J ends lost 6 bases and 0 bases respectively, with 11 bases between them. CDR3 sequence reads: CASSPGRPNTGELFF. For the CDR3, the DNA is TGTGCCAGCAGCCCGGGACGGCCGAACACCGGGGAGCTGTTTTTT.

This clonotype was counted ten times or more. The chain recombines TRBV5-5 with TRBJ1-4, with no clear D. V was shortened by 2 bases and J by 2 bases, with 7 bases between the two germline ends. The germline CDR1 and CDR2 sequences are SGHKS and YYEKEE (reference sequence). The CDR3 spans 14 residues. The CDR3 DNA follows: TGTGCCAGCAGCTTAAGGGAGACTAATGAAAAACTGTTTTTT. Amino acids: CASSLRETNEKLFF. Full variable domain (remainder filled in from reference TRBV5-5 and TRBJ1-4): DAGVTQSPTHLIKTRGQQVTLRCSPISGHKSVSWYQQVLGQGPQFIFQYYEKEERGRGNFPDRFSARQFPNYSSELNVNALLLGDSALYLCASSLRETNEKLFFGSGTQLSVL.

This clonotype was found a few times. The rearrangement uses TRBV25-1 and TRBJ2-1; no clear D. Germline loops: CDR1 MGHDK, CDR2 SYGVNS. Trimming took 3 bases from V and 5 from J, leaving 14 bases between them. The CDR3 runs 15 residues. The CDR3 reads CASSDSRAGHNEQFF. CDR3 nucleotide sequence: TGTGCCAGCAGTGACAGTCGAGCTGGCCACAATGAGCAGTTCTTC.

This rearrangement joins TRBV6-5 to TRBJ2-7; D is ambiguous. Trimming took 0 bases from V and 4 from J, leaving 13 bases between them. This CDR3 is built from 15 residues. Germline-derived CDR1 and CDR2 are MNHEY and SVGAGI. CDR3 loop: CASSYSAASFYEQYF. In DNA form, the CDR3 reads TGTGCCAGCAGTTACTCGGCCGCGAGTTTTTACGAGCAGTACTTC.

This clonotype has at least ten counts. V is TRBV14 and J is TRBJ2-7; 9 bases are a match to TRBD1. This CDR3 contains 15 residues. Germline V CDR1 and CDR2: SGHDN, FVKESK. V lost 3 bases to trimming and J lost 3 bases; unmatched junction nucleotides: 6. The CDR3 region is CASSQPGTGFYEQYF. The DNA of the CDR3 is TGTGCCAGCAGCCAGCCCGGGACAGGGTTCTACGAGCAGTACTTC.

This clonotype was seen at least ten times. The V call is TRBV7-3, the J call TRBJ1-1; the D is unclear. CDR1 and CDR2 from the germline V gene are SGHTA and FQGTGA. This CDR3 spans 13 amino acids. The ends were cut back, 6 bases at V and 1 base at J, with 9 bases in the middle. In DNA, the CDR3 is TGTGCCAGCAGTGCCACGAGGAACACTGAAGCTTTCTTT. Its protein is CASSATRNTEAFF.

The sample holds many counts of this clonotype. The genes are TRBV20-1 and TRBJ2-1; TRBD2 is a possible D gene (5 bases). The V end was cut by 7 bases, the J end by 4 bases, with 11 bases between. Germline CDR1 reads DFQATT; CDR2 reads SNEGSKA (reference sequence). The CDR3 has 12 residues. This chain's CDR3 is CSVGGPYNEQFF. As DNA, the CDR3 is TGCAGTGTTGGCGGGCCGTACAATGAGCAGTTCTTC.

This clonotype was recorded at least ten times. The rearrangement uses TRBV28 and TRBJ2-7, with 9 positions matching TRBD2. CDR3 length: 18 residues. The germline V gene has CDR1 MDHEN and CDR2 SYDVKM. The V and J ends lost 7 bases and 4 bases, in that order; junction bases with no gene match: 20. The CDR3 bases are TGTGCCAGCAAAGAGGGAGATAGCGGGAGCAAGGGTGTGTACGAGCAGTACTTC. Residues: CASKEGDSGSKGVYEQYF. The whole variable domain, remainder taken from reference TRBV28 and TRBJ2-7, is DVKVTQSSRYLVKRTGEKVFLECVQDMDHENMFWYRQDPGLGLRLIYFSYDVKMKEKGDIPEGYSVSREKKERFSLILESASTNQTSMYLCASKEGDSGSKGVYEQYFGPGTRLTVT.

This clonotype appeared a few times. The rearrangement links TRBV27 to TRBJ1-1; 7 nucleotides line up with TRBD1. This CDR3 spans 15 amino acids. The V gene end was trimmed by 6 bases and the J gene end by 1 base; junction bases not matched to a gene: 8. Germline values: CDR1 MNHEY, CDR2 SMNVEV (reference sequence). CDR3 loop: CASRKGQPGNTEAFF. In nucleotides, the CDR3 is TGTGCCAGCAGGAAGGGACAGCCCGGGAACACTGAAGCTTTCTTT.

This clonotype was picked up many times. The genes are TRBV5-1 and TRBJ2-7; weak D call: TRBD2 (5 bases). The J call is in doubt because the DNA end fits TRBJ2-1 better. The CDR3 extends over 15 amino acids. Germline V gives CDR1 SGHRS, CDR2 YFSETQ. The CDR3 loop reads CASSLSGGMGNEQFF. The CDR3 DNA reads TGCGCCAGCAGCCTAAGCGGAGGCATGGGCAATGAGCAGTTCTTC.

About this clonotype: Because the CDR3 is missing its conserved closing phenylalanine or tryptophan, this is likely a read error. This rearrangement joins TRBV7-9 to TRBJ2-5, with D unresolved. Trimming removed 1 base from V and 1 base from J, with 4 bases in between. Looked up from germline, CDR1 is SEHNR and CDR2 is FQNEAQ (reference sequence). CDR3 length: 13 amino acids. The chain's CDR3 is CASSLGPQETQYL. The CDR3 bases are TGTGCCAGCAGCTTAGGACCCCAAGAGACCCAGTACTTA.

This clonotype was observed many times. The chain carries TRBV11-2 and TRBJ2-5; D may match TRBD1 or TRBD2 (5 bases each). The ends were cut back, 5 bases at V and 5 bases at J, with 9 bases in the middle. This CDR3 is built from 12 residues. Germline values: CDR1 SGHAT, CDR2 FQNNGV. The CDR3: CASSRDAETQYF. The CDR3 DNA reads TGTGCCAGCAGCCGGGACGCCGAGACCCAGTACTTC.